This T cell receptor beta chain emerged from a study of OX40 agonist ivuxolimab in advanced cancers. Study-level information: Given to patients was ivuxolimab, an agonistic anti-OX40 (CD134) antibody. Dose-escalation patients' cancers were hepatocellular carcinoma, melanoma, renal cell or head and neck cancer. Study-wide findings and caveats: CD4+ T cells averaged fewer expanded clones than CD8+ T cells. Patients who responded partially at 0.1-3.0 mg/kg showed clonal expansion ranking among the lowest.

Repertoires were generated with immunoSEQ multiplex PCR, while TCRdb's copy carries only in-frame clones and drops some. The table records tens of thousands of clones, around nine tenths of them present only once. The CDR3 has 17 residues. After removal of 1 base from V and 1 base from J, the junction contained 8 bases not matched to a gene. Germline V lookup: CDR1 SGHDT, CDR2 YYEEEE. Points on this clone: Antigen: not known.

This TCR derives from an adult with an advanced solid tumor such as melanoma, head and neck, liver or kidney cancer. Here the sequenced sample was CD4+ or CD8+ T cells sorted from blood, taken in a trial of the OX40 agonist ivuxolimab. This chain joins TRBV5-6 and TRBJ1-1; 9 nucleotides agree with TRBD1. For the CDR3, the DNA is TGTGCCAGCAGCTTGCCGGGACAGGGCTGGGCGAACACTGAAGCTTTCTTT. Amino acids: CASSLPGQGWANTEAFF. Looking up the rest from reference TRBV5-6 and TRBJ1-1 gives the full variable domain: DAGVTQSPTHLIKTRGQQVTLRCSPKSGHDTVSWYQQALGQGPQFIFQYYEEEERQRGNFPDRFSGHQFPNYSSELNVNALLLGDSALYLCASSLPGQGWANTEAFFGQGTRLTVV.